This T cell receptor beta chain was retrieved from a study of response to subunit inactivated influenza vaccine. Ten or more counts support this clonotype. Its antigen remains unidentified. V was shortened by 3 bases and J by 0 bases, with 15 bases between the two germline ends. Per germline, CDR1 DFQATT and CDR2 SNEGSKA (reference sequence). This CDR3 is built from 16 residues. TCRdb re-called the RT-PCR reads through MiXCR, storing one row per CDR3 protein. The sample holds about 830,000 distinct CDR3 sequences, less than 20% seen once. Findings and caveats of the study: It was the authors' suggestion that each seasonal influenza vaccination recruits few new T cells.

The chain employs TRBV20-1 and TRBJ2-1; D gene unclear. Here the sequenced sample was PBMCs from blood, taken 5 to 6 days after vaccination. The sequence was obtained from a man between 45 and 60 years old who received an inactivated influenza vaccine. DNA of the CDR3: TGCAGTGCTAGCGAGCTCACCCCGGCCTCCTACAATGAGCAGTTCTTC. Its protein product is CSASELTPASYNEQFF.